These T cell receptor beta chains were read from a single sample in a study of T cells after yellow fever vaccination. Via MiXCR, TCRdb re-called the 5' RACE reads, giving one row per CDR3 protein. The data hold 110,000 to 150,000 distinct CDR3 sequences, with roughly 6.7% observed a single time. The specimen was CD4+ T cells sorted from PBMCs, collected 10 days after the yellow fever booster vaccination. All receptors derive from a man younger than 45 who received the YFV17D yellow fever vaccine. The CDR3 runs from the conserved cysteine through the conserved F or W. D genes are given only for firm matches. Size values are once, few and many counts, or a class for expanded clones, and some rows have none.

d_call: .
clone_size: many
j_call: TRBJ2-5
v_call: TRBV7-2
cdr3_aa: CASSTDRGQIETQYF
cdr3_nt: TGTGCCAGCAGCACCGATCGTGGACAGATAGAGACCCAGTACTTC

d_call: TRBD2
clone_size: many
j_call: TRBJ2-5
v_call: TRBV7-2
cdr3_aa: CASSPLGLAGGGTQYF
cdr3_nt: TGTGCCAGCAGCCCCTTGGGGCTAGCGGGGGGGGGGACCCAGTACTTC

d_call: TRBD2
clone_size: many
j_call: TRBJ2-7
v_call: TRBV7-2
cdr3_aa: CASRTTSGHPYEQYF
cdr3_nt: TGTGCCAGCAGGACTACTAGCGGACACCCCTACGAGCAGTACTTC

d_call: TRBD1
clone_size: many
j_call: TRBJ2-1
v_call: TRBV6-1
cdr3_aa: CASSPSQGLTYNEQFF
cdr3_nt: TGTGCCAGCAGTCCTTCACAGGGGCTTACTTACAATGAGCAGTTCTTC

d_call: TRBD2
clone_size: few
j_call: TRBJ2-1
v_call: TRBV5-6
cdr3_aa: CASSFLRLAGKGEQFF
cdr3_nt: TGTGCCAGCAGCTTCCTCAGACTAGCGGGCAAGGGAGAGCAGTTCTTC

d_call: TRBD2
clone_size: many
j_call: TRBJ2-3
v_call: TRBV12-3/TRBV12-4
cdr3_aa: CASSRGVTSGVTDTQYF
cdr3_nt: TGTGCCAGCAGCCGAGGAGTGACTAGCGGGGTCACAGATACGCAGTATTTT

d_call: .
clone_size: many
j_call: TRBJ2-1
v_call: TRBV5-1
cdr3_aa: CASSLVSGGSYNEQFF
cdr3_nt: TGCGCCAGCAGCTTGGTTAGCGGAGGCTCCTACAATGAGCAGTTCTTC

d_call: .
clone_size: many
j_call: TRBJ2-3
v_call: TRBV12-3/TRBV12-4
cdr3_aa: CASGWADTQYF
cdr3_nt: TGTGCCAGCGGATGGGCAGATACGCAGTATTTT

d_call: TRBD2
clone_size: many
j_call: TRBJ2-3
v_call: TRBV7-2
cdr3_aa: CASSLIAGVGTDTQYF
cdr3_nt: TGTGCCAGCAGCTTAATTGCGGGAGTGGGCACAGATACGCAGTATTTT

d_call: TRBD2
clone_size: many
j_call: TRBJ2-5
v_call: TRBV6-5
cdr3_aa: CASSYTTSAGGQETQYF
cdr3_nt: TGTGCCAGCAGTTACACCACGTCAGCGGGAGGGCAAGAGACCCAGTACTTC

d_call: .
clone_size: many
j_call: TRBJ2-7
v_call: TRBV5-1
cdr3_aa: CASKGTSTYEQYF
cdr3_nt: TGCGCCAGCAAGGGGACTTCCACCTACGAGCAGTACTTC

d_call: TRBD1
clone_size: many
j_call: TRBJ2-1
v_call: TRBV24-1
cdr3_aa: CATSDSGGAGNEQFF
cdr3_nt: TGTGCCACCAGTGATTCAGGGGGCGCAGGAAATGAGCAGTTCTTC

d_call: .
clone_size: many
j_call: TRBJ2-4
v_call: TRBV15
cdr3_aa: CATSRDQTGFQYF
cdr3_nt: TGTGCCACCAGCAGAGACCAAACAGGGTTTCAGTACTTC

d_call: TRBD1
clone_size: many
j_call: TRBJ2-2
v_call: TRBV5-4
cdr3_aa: CASSIDRVHTGELFF
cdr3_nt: TGTGCCAGCAGCATCGACAGGGTCCACACCGGGGAGCTGTTTTTT

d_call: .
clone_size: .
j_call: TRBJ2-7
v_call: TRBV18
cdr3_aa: CASSPGRGSYEQYF
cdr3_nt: TGTGCCAGCTCACCGGGCCGTGGGTCCTACGAGCAGTACTTC

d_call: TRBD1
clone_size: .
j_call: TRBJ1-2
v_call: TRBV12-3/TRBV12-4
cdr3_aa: CASSPTGEVGGYTF
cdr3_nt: TGTGCCAGCAGTCCTACAGGGGAAGTTGGCGGCTACACCTTC

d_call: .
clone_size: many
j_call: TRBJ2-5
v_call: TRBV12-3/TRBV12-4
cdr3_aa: CASSLRQGGEKTQYF
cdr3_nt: TGTGCCAGCAGTTTACGACAGGGAGGTGAAAAGACCCAGTACTTC

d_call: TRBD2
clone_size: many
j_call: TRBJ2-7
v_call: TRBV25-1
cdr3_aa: CASPVRGRTSGYEQYF
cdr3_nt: TGTGCCAGCCCCGTTAGGGGGAGGACTAGCGGCTACGAGCAGTACTTC

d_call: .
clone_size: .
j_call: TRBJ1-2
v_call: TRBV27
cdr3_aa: CASSARIGSRGYTF
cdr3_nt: TGTGCCAGCAGCGCCCGAATTGGCTCGAGAGGCTACACCTTC

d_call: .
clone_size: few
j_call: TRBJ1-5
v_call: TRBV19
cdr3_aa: CASSIAHDRNQPQHF
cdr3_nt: TGTGCCAGTAGTATAGCACACGATCGCAATCAGCCCCAGCATTTT

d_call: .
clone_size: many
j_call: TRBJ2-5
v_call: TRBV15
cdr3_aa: CATSRAGLQETQYF
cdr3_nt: TGTGCCACCAGCAGAGCCGGTTTACAAGAGACCCAGTACTTC

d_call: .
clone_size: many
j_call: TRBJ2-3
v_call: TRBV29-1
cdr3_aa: CSGQGGSSTDTQYF
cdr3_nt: TGCAGCGGGCAGGGCGGTTCTAGCACAGATACGCAGTATTTT

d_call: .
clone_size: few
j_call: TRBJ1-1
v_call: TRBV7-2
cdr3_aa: CASSLVGARGTEAFF
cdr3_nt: TGTGCCAGCAGCTTAGTTGGGGCTCGGGGCACTGAAGCTTTCTTT